This TCR beta chain originates from a study of shared clonotypes between healthy human individuals (dated by TCRdb to about 2020). With respect to the entire study: A few men and a couple of women, aged 18 to 49 years, made up the cohort. Per donor, three plates each were used for CD4 naive and CD4 memory, two for CD8 naive, and one for CD8 memory. To estimate repertoire size and how much clonotypes are shared between individuals, the study performed deep sequencing of blood TCR repertoires from roughly five healthy adults. Libraries were prepared and TCR repertoires were sequenced by different laboratories using diverse techniques, in order to increase sequencing depth and limit assay-specific biases. Between about 0.85 and 10 billion PBMCs per donor were obtained by leukapheresis. Points the paper makes about the study in general: Larger estimated clonotype richness was generally found for naive subsets than for memory subsets. Sampling was restricted to blood, and TCR repertoires in tissues likely differ from the TCR repertoires found in blood. Across four donors, roughly 5.4% of naive CD4, approximately 3.5% of naive CD8, 2% to 2.5% of memory CD4, and around 0.4% of memory CD8 clonotypes were shared. Compared with non-shared clonotypes, the clonotypes found in all four sorted-subset donors had higher generation probabilities. Because the study included a small number of donors, the genetic and exposure-history diversity represented was limited. Even with the large sequencing depth, rarefaction of the sorted-subset datasets indicated that sequencing was incomplete. Pairwise subsampling indicated that sequencing depth was expected to affect the degree of clonotype sharing among donors.

The donors were healthy, HIV-negative adults who had no recently reported acute infections or vaccinations. Only Caucasian adults living in Nashville, Tennessee, USA were represented among the donors. CD4+ T cells were enriched by magnetic negative selection; naive cells were then positively selected on CD45RA, and the negative fraction formed the memory subset. Blood was collected by leukapheresis, and PBMCs were isolated by Ficoll-Histopaque density gradient centrifugation and then cryopreserved in liquid nitrogen vapor phase. Analytical flow cytometry was used to check the purity and quantity of every magnetically sorted T cell population. Genomic DNA was isolated from each sorted fraction and quantified by UV absorbance on a Nanodrop 2000c. From a lookup of the germline V gene, CDR1 and CDR2 are SGHDT and YYEEEE. V lost 3 bases and J lost 4 bases; the stretch between them is 14 bases long. The CDR3 numbers 15 residues from cysteine through phenylalanine. Solely the CDR3 DNA is kept, with 45 bases framed from the first base.

Using the deep immunoSEQ assay, TCR CDR3 regions were amplified from genomic DNA by multiplex PCR. Genomic DNA extracted from each cell subset was distributed evenly over all wells of several immunoSEQ 96-well plates, and each plate served as one replicate. Each replicate PCR for sorted subsets received about 200 ng genomic DNA, equal to tens of thousands of T cell genomes. Purified libraries were measured with a Qubit 3.0 fluorometer, size-checked on a Bioanalyzer 2100, and measured again with the KAPA Library Quantification kit. A separate single-read 150-cycle Illumina NextSeq 550 flow cell was used to sequence each immunoSEQ 96-well plate. Per the source publication's procedure: Because the immunoSEQ output held only junctional sequences and lacked quality scores, the filtering could not match the filtering applied to full-length reads. To assign V/J genes and CDR3, sequences were annotated using PyIR, a Python wrapper for IgBLAST v1.9, with IMGT germline references. Reads with weak V/J assignments (E-value above 1e-6), missing CDR3, stop codons, out-of-frame junctions, or ambiguous translated residues were removed. V3J clonotypes were defined by identical inferred V gene, J gene, and CDR3 amino acid sequence. The percentage overlap between two repertoires was calculated by dividing the number of shared unique clonotypes by the size of the smaller repertoire. RTK rarefaction, the Chao1 estimator, and Recon v2.1 estimates of unobserved clonotypes were used to assess repertoire richness. Generation probabilities for all TCRbeta clonotypes obtained by the gDNA method from several donors were computed using OLGA. This is the immuneACCESS table as TCRdb keeps it, with only in-frame sequences that have V and J called. A part of the clones is gone; compared with another copy, unresolved V genes explain less than half, and the rest is unexplained. V and J calls plus clone size are reproduced from that table; the DNA served to infer D and trimming. Present in this sample are some 680,000 clones, 60% to 75% of which were seen just once. The ten largest clones capture 1.5% to 2% of the sample.

A word on this clone: Its cognate antigen has yet to be identified. Base qualities were left out, and no much larger clone turns up one base away.

This receptor was identified in a woman in her 30s in good health. The sequencing input was memory CD4+ T cells sorted from blood. According to the study, the label for this sample's cell subset or site signals: CD45RA-negative fraction. The chain couples TRBV5-6 to TRBJ2-1; TRBD2 might be the D gene, on 6 matching bases. The sequenced DNA: TGTGCCAGCAGCTGGCGGGATCGCCCTTACAATGAGCAGTTCTTC. It specifies CASSWRDRPYNEQFF.